This is a list of T cell receptor beta chains from one sample in a study of cytomegalovirus exposure and HLA in healthy donors. The method was immunoSEQ multiplex PCR; TCRdb's version includes in-frame clones alone and lacks a portion of them. Here the sample spans some 200,000 clones, approximately 85% being singletons. The source material was PBMCs. The receptors originated from a woman aged 40 to 50 in good health and CMV-seronegative. The CDR3 runs from the conserved cysteine through the conserved F or W. A D gene is named only where the DNA matches it firmly. Expanded clones are given a class, and other clones once, few, many or no size at all.

- | TRBD2 | TRBJ2-7 | 14 | TRBV27 | CASSRTSANYEQYF | TGTGCCAGCAGTCGGACTAGCGCGAACTACGAGCAGTACTTC
- | - | TRBJ2-1 | 13 | TRBV5-5 | CASSLTRVTEQFF | TGTGCCAGCAGCTTGACCAGGGTGACTGAGCAGTTCTTC
- | - | TRBJ2-5 | 14 | TRBV5-5 | CASSLVGAGETQYF | TGTGCCAGCAGCTTGGTGGGGGCGGGAGAGACCCAGTACTTC
- | - | TRBJ1-1 | 14 | TRBV6-6 | CASITGRWDAEAFF | TGTGCCAGTATTACAGGGCGGTGGGATGCTGAAGCTTTCTTT
- | - | TRBJ1-1 | 16 | TRBV9 | CASSVEEDRWNTEAFF | TGTGCCAGCAGCGTAGAGGAGGACAGATGGAACACTGAAGCTTTCTTT
few | TRBD2 | TRBJ2-1 | 18 | TRBV30 | CAWSTGTSGRVLWNEQFF | TGTGCCTGGAGTACCGGGACTAGCGGGAGGGTATTATGGAATGAGCAGTTCTTC
- | TRBD2 | TRBJ2-3 | 16 | TRBV9 | CASSVVAGAPTDTQYF | TGTGCCAGCAGCGTAGTAGCGGGAGCCCCCACAGATACGCAGTATTTT
- | - | TRBJ2-1 | 15 | TRBV7-9 | CASSLAQGLAHEQFF | TGTGCCAGCAGCTTAGCGCAGGGGCTAGCTCATGAGCAGTTCTTC
- | - | TRBJ2-2 | 15 | TRBV18 | CASSPLQRDIGELFF | TGTGCCAGCTCACCACTCCAGCGGGACATCGGGGAGCTGTTTTTT
- | - | TRBJ2-7 | 19 | TRBV5-6 | CASSLETLGGPHRSYEQYF | TGTGCCAGCAGCTTGGAGACATTGGGAGGCCCCCACCGGTCCTACGAGCAGTACTTC
- | - | TRBJ1-3 | 14 | TRBV28 | CASSDRLSGNTIYF | TGTGCCAGCAGTGACAGACTCTCTGGAAACACCATATATTTT
- | TRBD2 | TRBJ2-2 | 17 | TRBV7-2 | CASSLGPAGHNTGELFF | TGTGCCAGCAGCTTAGGGCCAGCGGGGCACAACACCGGGGAGCTGTTTTTT
- | - | TRBJ2-3 | 11 | TRBV6-1 | CASSPLDTQYF | TGTGCCAGCAGCCCCCTGGATACGCAGTATTTT
- | TRBD2 | TRBJ2-1 | 15 | TRBV30 | CAWTSGSTTNNEQFF | TGTGCCTGGACTAGCGGGAGCACGACCAACAATGAGCAGTTCTTC
- | TRBD1 | TRBJ2-5 | 14 | TRBV27 | CASSPGQGLETQYF | TGTGCCAGCAGTCCGGGACAGGGTCTAGAGACCCAGTACTTC
- | - | TRBJ1-2 | 16 | TRBV5-1 | CASSLDRGTPMDGYTF | TGCGCCAGCAGCTTGGATCGGGGGACCCCCATGGATGGCTACACCTTC
- | TRBD2 | TRBJ2-1 | 17 | TRBV7-8 | CASSAGRGGRKRNEQFF | TGTGCCAGCAGCGCAGGCCGGGGCGGGAGGAAAAGGAATGAGCAGTTCTTC
- | TRBD2 | TRBJ2-7 | 14 | TRBV6-5 | CASSKGLAGVEQYF | TGTGCCAGCAGTAAGGGACTAGCGGGAGTCGAGCAGTACTTC
once | - | TRBJ2-7 | 15 | TRBV27 | CASAIQGGSSYEQYF | TGTGCCAGCGCCATCCAAGGGGGTAGCTCCTACGAGCAGTACTTC
- | TRBD1 | TRBJ2-3 | 17 | TRBV7-9 | CASKEGAAGLGTDTQYF | TGTGCCAGCAAAGAGGGGGCGGCGGGCCTTGGCACAGATACGCAGTATTTT
- | TRBD1 | TRBJ2-2 | 17 | TRBV18 | CASSPPTGGVDTGELFF | TGTGCCAGCTCACCACCCACAGGGGGCGTTGACACCGGGGAGCTGTTTTTT
- | - | TRBJ1-2 | 15 | TRBV6-5 | CASSYHPGGNYGYTF | TGTGCCAGCAGTTACCACCCCGGGGGTAACTATGGCTACACCTTC
- | - | TRBJ1-2 | 15 | TRBV4-2 | CASSPLGRAGGGYTF | TGTGCCAGCAGCCCGCTCGGCAGGGCGGGGGGTGGCTACACCTTC
- | TRBD1 | TRBJ1-1 | 14 | TRBV7-8 | CASSYTWTGPEAFF | TGTGCCAGCAGTTATACTTGGACAGGGCCTGAAGCTTTCTTT
- | TRBD1 | TRBJ1-1 | 17 | TRBV11-2 | CASSTHKTGTGGTEAFF | TGTGCCAGCAGCACACACAAAACCGGGACAGGGGGCACTGAAGCTTTCTTT
- | - | TRBJ1-5 | 19 | TRBV7-8 | CASSLRTANQWDSNQPQHF | TGTGCCAGCAGCTTGCGGACAGCGAATCAATGGGATAGCAATCAGCCCCAGCATTTT
- | - | TRBJ1-6 | 10 | TRBV25-1 | CASSTSPLHF | TGTGCCAGCTCTACTTCACCCCTCCACTTT
- | TRBD1 | TRBJ2-7 | 13 | TRBV5-4 | CASGRTGGGEQYF | TGTGCCAGCGGGCGGACAGGGGGAGGCGAGCAGTACTTC
- | TRBD2 | TRBJ2-7 | 16 | TRBV7-8 | CASSLVLAGGSYEQYF | TGTGCCAGCAGCTTAGTACTAGCGGGAGGATCCTACGAGCAGTACTTC
- | - | TRBJ2-2 | 14 | TRBV30 | CAWSYTFLVGELFF | TGTGCCTGGAGTTATACTTTCTTGGTCGGGGAGCTGTTTTTT
- | TRBD2 | TRBJ2-4 | 17 | TRBV28 | CASIGGGGRRTKNIQYF | TGTGCCAGCATTGGTGGAGGCGGGAGGCGGACCAAAAACATTCAGTACTTC
- | - | TRBJ1-3 | 12 | TRBV30 | CAHTLSGNTIYF | TGTGCCCACACATTATCTGGAAACACCATATATTTT
- | - | TRBJ2-3 | 15 | TRBV6-4 | CASSDERSPTDTQYF | TGTGCCAGCAGTGACGAGAGGAGCCCCACAGATACGCAGTATTTT
- | TRBD2 | TRBJ2-2 | 16 | TRBV9 | CASSPPGWEGTGELFF | TGTGCCAGCAGCCCCCCGGGGTGGGAGGGGACCGGGGAGCTGTTTTTT
- | - | TRBJ2-2 | 14 | TRBV2 | CASSINRDTGELFF | TGTGCCAGCAGTATTAACAGGGACACCGGGGAGCTGTTTTTT
- | - | TRBJ1-1 | 14 | TRBV5-1 | CASSLATGNTEAFF | TGCGCCAGCAGCTTGGCCACAGGGAACACTGAAGCTTTCTTT
- | - | TRBJ2-3 | 16 | TRBV30 | CAWSTSSSVSTDTQYF | TGTGCCTGGAGTACTTCGTCTAGCGTAAGCACAGATACGCAGTATTTT
- | TRBD2 | TRBJ2-7 | 16 | TRBV5-4 | CASTHPGLRGLGEQYF | TGTGCCAGCACTCACCCCGGACTCAGGGGACTAGGGGAGCAGTACTTC
once | TRBD2 | TRBJ2-3 | 16 | TRBV19 | CASKSKTSGITDTQYF | TGTGCCAGTAAATCAAAGACTAGCGGGATCACAGATACGCAGTATTTT
- | TRBD2 | TRBJ2-7 | 15 | TRBV18 | CASSPGSGVRDEQYF | TGTGCCAGCTCACCCGGAAGCGGGGTCCGGGACGAGCAGTACTTC
- | TRBD1 | TRBJ1-2 | 16 | TRBV27 | CASSPGGTGGIFGYTF | TGTGCCAGCAGCCCTGGCGGGACAGGAGGGATTTTCGGCTACACCTTC
- | TRBD2 | TRBJ2-5 | 13 | TRBV30 | CAWAGLGEGTQYF | TGTGCCTGGGCAGGACTAGGGGAAGGGACCCAGTACTTC
- | - | TRBJ1-1 | 14 | TRBV7-9 | CSSSLENMNTEAFF | TGTTCCAGCAGCTTGGAGAATATGAACACTGAAGCTTTCTTT
- | TRBD2 | TRBJ2-2 | 18 | TRBV4-2 | CASSQLLTSGSNTGELFF | TGTGCCAGCAGCCAACTATTAACTAGCGGGTCGAACACCGGGGAGCTGTTTTTT
- | TRBD2 | TRBJ2-1 | 16 | TRBV7-2 | CASSLVWPSGRDEQFF | TGTGCCAGCAGCTTAGTTTGGCCGAGCGGGAGAGATGAGCAGTTCTTC
- | - | TRBJ2-5 | 11 | TRBV7-2 | CASSLRQTQYF | TGTGCCAGCAGCTTGCGTCAGACCCAGTACTTC
- | TRBD1 | TRBJ2-2 | 14 | TRBV10-1 | CASCYRGDTGELFF | TGCGCCAGCTGCTACAGGGGGGATACCGGGGAGCTGTTTTTT
- | - | TRBJ1-5 | 14 | TRBV10-1 | CASSERGLSQPQHF | TGCGCCAGCAGTGAAAGGGGTCTCAGTCAGCCCCAGCATTTT
- | - | TRBJ2-7 | 14 | TRBV7-2 | CASRAGPSSYEQYF | TGTGCCAGCAGGGCGGGACCCAGCTCCTACGAGCAGTACTTC
- | - | TRBJ1-2 | 16 | TRBV12-2 | CASRHDGHEPGNGYTF | TGTGCAAGTCGCCACGACGGACACGAGCCGGGTAATGGCTACACCTTC
- | - | TRBJ2-3 | 17 | TRBV19 | CASSIGRGDPAFGTQYF | TGTGCCAGTAGTATAGGGCGCGGGGACCCGGCGTTTGGTACGCAGTATTTT
- | TRBD2 | TRBJ2-7 | 17 | TRBV9 | CASSVGGAGGPFYEQYF | TGTGCCAGCAGCGTAGGTGGGGCGGGAGGGCCTTTCTACGAGCAGTACTTC
- | TRBD2 | TRBJ2-1 | 14 | TRBV7-9 | CASSLGGTSNEQFF | TGTGCCAGCAGCTTAGGAGGGACTAGCAATGAGCAGTTCTTC
- | TRBD2 | TRBJ2-5 | 13 | TRBV7-2 | CASSPKREGTQYF | TGTGCCAGCAGCCCAAAGCGGGAGGGGACCCAGTACTTC
- | - | TRBJ2-5 | 15 | TRBV19 | CASSIVRGAQETQYF | TGTGCCAGTAGTATAGTCAGGGGAGCTCAAGAGACCCAGTACTTC
- | TRBD2 | TRBJ2-1 | 16 | TRBV9 | CASSPPTSGRFDEQFF | TGTGCCAGCAGCCCCCCAACTAGCGGGAGATTCGATGAGCAGTTCTTC
- | TRBD1 | TRBJ1-5 | 15 | TRBV7-9 | CASSLQGQGNQPQHF | TGTGCCAGCAGCTTACAGGGACAGGGGAATCAGCCCCAGCATTTT
- | TRBD1 | TRBJ1-2 | 14 | TRBV9 | CASSPGQASPGYTF | TGTGCCAGCAGCCCGGGACAGGCGTCCCCAGGCTACACCTTC
- | TRBD2 | TRBJ2-7 | 15 | TRBV5-4 | CASSPSGRALYEQYF | TGTGCCAGCAGCCCAAGCGGGAGGGCCCTCTACGAGCAGTACTTC
- | TRBD2 | TRBJ2-3 | 16 | TRBV18 | CASSPIGTSASDTQYF | TGTGCCAGCTCACCTATTGGAACTAGCGCCTCAGATACGCAGTATTTT